Sequencing of this TCR beta chain was carried out in a study of post-analysis software for immune sequencing data. Study findings and constraints: TRBV5-6, TRBV5-1 and TRBV20-1 belonged to a set of roughly 5 TRBV segments that were more frequent in patients than controls.

TCR beta libraries were prepared from cDNA with unique molecular identifiers. MiXCR was run by TCRdb on the PCR reads, yielding one entry per CDR3 protein. The table includes roughly 430,000 distinct CDR3 sequences, more than 30% detected once. In germline, CDR1 is MNHEY, CDR2 SMNVEV (reference sequence). The CDR3 is 14 residues long. Trimming took 4 bases from V and 6 from J; bases not matched to a gene: 9. A note on this clonotype: Its matching antigen is unknown.

Sequenced material: blood. This chain uses TRBV27 with TRBJ2-7; TRBD2 aligns across 7 bases. This clonotype was sampled from a girl aged 2-10 years with multiple sclerosis. The CDR3 reads CASSWRREASEQYF. In nucleotides, the CDR3 is TGTGCCAGCAGTTGGAGACGGGAGGCCAGCGAGCAGTACTTC.